Shown below are 13 T cell receptor beta chains from a single sample sequenced in a study of blood T cell repertoires in COVID-19. The assay was immunoSEQ multiplex PCR, and TCRdb's table has in-frame clones only and misses some. The table records approximately 300,000 clones, around four fifths of them present only once. The material sequenced was peripheral blood. These receptors all come from a woman between 50 and 59 years old with acute or convalescent COVID-19.

In this sample, this clone turned up once. The rearrangement links TRBV4-2 to TRBJ1-6; D is undetermined. In germline, CDR1 is LGHNA, CDR2 YNFKEQ. Trimming removed 0 bases at V and 5 bases at J, with 17 bases between. This CDR3 comprises 18 residues. The CDR3 region is CASSQEFFGGRNNSPLHF. The CDR3 DNA is TGTGCCAGCAGCCAAGAATTCTTCGGAGGGAGAAATAATTCACCCCTCCACTTT.

V gene TRBV7-9 combines with J gene TRBJ2-3; perhaps TRBD2 as D (5 bases). Trimming left V 6 bases short and J 6 bases short, with 13 bases between. The CDR3 loop spans 13 amino acids. CDR1 is SEHNR and CDR2 is FQNEAQ in the germline V gene (reference sequence). CDR3 in amino acids: CASSSRSADTQYF. The CDR3, as DNA: TGTGCCAGCAGTAGTCGTAGCGCGGATACGCAGTATTTT.

This rearrangement joins TRBV5-5 to TRBJ2-3, with TRBD1 matching 9 bases. V lost 5 bases, J lost 2 bases, and 9 bases stayed unmatched. This CDR3 is 16 amino acids long. Germline V gives CDR1 SGHKS, CDR2 YYEKEE (reference sequence). The CDR3 sequence is CASSSTGGPPTDTQYF. CDR3 sequence (DNA): TGTGCCAGCAGTAGTACAGGGGGCCCTCCCACAGATACGCAGTATTTT.

The chain combines TRBV5-4 with TRBJ1-2; TRBD1 matches 10 bases. In germline, CDR1 is SGHNT, CDR2 YYREEE (reference sequence). CDR3 size: 14 residues. The ends lost 3 bases at V and 4 bases at J; junction bases unmatched: 3. CDR3: CASSWTGGTYGYTF. The CDR3 DNA reads TGTGCCAGCAGCTGGACAGGGGGTACCTATGGCTACACCTTC.

The genes are TRBV19 and TRBJ2-2; D unclear. Trimming removed 3 bases from V and 4 bases from J, with 9 bases in between. Germline CDR1 is LNHDA and CDR2 is SQIVND (reference sequence). The CDR3 loop spans 14 amino acids. CDR3 sequence reads: CASSIASGTGELFF. CDR3 in DNA: TGTGCCAGTAGTATCGCGTCGGGCACCGGGGAGCTGTTTTTT.

The chain recombines TRBV6-2 or TRBV6-3 with TRBJ2-1; D is unclear. The CDR3 is 15 amino acids. V lost 4 bases and J 0 bases, leaving 10 bases between the germline ends. Germline CDR1 MNHEY, CDR2 SVGEGT. CDR3 in DNA: TGTGCCAGCAGTTTCGCGGCTAGCTCCTACAATGAGCAGTTCTTC. Translated: CASSFAASSYNEQFF.

J is TRBJ1-5 and V is TRBV30, with 11 bases aligning to TRBD1. Trimming removed 5 bases from V and 5 bases from J; junction bases left unmatched: 2. Germline V gives CDR1 GTSNPN, CDR2 SVGIG (reference sequence). The CDR3 is 13 amino acids. CDR3 loop: CAWGQGAYQPQHF. In DNA, the CDR3 is TGTGCCTGGGGACAGGGGGCCTATCAGCCCCAGCATTTT. The whole variable domain, remainder taken from reference TRBV30 and TRBJ1-5, is SQTIHQWPATLVQPVGSPLSLECTVEGTSNPNLYWYRQAAGRGLQLLFYSVGIGQISSEVPQNLSASRPQDRQFILSSKKLLLSDSGFYLCAWGQGAYQPQHFGDGTRLSIL.

J is TRBJ1-5 and V is TRBV7-2, with D perhaps TRBD1 (5 bases). Per germline, CDR1 SGHTA and CDR2 FQGNSA. There are 16 residues in the CDR3. Deletions cut 5 bases from V and 0 bases from J, with 14 bases between. The CDR3 bases are TGTGCCAGCAGCGAGAGCAGGGCCGATAGCAATCAGCCCCAGCATTTT. Translation gives CASSESRADSNQPQHF.

V usage is TRBV24-1 and J usage is TRBJ2-2; 9 bases are shared with TRBD1. CDR1 and CDR2 (germline): KGHDR, SFDVKD. The CDR3 has 15 amino acids. V shed 7 bases and J 5 bases; nucleotides not matched to a gene: 7. The chain's CDR3 is CATSMTGGRTGELFF. The CDR3 DNA is TGTGCCACCAGCATGACAGGGGGTAGGACCGGGGAGCTGTTTTTT.

This chain uses TRBV29-1 with TRBJ1-1; 8 bases map to TRBD1. J lost 9 bases, V lost 6 bases, and 6 bases had no gene match. From germline, CDR1 is SQVTM and CDR2 ANQGSEA. The CDR3 has 11 residues. The chain's CDR3 is CSVVARGQAFF. The CDR3 DNA reads as TGCAGCGTCGTCGCCAGGGGGCAAGCTTTCTTT.

This clone has a count of ten or more. The gene calls are TRBV5-1 and TRBJ2-1; 13 bases align to TRBD2. Germline V lookup: CDR1 SGHRS, CDR2 YFSETQ. There are 18 residues in the CDR3. The V gene end was trimmed by 4 bases and the J gene end by 2 bases; junction bases not matched to a gene: 9. In DNA form, the CDR3 reads TGCGCCAGCAGCGTGGGACTAGCGGGACTCCTTCCCTACAATGAGCAGTTCTTC. Amino acids: CASSVGLAGLLPYNEQFF. Complete variable domain (other parts from reference TRBV5-1 and TRBJ2-1): KAGVTQTPRYLIKTRGQQVTLSCSPISGHRSVSWYQQTPGQGLQFLFEYFSETQRNKGNFPGRFSGRQFSNSRSEMNVSTLELGDSALYLCASSVGLAGLLPYNEQFFGPGTRLTVL.

CDR3 coding DNA: TGTGCCAGCAGCCCTTTCCTAGGTGGAGGGACTGAAGCTTTCTTT. It translates to CASSPFLGGGTEAFF. The chain has TRBV7-2 and TRBJ1-1; no definite D call. The CDR3 spans 15 residues. CDR1 and CDR2 (germline): SGHTA, FQGNSA. Trimming removed 5 bases at V and 5 bases at J, with 18 bases between.

The chain employs TRBV6-5 and TRBJ1-1; weak D call: TRBD1 (5 bases). Germline V gene data show CDR1 as MNHEY and CDR2 as SVGAGI. This CDR3 is built from 14 residues. The germline V and J ends were trimmed by 2 bases and 1 base, with 8 bases remaining between them. The CDR3 DNA follows: TGTGCCAGCAGTTACATTACAGGGAACACTGAAGCTTTCTTT. Its protein product is CASSYITGNTEAFF.